A single sample is the source of the 30 T cell receptor beta chains below, sequenced in a study of shared clonotypes between healthy human individuals. This table comes from immunoSEQ multiplex PCR, and its TCRdb copy is limited to in-frame clones, with some not included. Of roughly 1,500,000 clones in the sample, approximately 98.5% were seen once. The sequencing sample was made of naive CD4+ T cells sorted from blood. The sample's subset: CD45RA+ positively selected. Receptors were obtained from a man aged 25 to 40 in good health.

For this clone: The sample holds other DNA sequences that translate to the same CDR3. The chain couples TRBV10-3 to TRBJ2-7, with D possibly matching TRBD1 (5 bases). The V end lost 4 bases, the J end lost 3 bases, and 7 bases lay between the germline ends. This CDR3 has 12 residues. CDR1 and CDR2 from the germline V gene are ENHRY and SYGVKD. CDR3 protein: CAISGQGYEQYF. The DNA for the CDR3 is TGTGCCATCAGTGGGCAGGGCTACGAGCAGTACTTC.

This clone has only a few counts. Other DNA sequences in this sample translate to the same CDR3. The rearrangement links TRBV19 to TRBJ1-5; 7 bases match TRBD1. CDR1 and CDR2 (germline): LNHDA, SQIVND (reference sequence). This CDR3 has 15 residues. Germline trimming cut 1 base from V and 0 bases from J; bases unmatched to any gene: 0. This CDR3 is CASSIGQGSNQPQHF. The CDR3 DNA is TGTGCCAGTAGTATAGGACAGGGTAGCAATCAGCCCCAGCATTTT. Full variable domain (rest looked up from reference TRBV19 and TRBJ1-5): DGGITQSPKYLFRKEGQNVTLSCEQNLNHDAMYWYRQDPGQGLRLIYYSQIVNDFQKGDIAEGYSVSREKKESFPLTVTSAQKNPTAFYLCASSIGQGSNQPQHFGDGTRLSIL.

The V and J genes are TRBV30 and TRBJ2-5; TRBD2 agrees at 8 bases. Looked up from germline, CDR1 is GTSNPN and CDR2 is SVGIG (reference sequence). Trimming took 0 bases from V and 1 from J; bases not matched to a gene: 10. This CDR3 region has 17 residues. The CDR3 is CAWSVPVAGLPQETQYF. The DNA of the CDR3 is TGTGCCTGGAGTGTTCCGGTAGCGGGACTTCCCCAAGAGACCCAGTACTTC.

This rearrangement joins TRBV11-2 to TRBJ2-7; 7 bases agree with TRBD1. The CDR3 runs to 13 residues. Unmatched junction bases numbered 5, after V lost 5 bases and J lost 4 bases. The V gene's germline CDR1 is SGHAT and CDR2 FQNNGV. The CDR3 DNA reads as TGTGCCAGCAGCAACCGGGACAGTTACGAGCAGTACTTC. This translates into CASSNRDSYEQYF.

This chain connects TRBV5-4 to TRBJ1-5; D gene unclear. With 0 bases removed from V and 5 bases from J, the gap between germline ends came to 12 bases. The germline V gene has CDR1 SGHNT and CDR2 YYREEE (reference sequence). The CDR3 consists of 15 residues. CDR3 in amino acids: CASSLGGSPDQPQHF. The DNA for the CDR3 is TGTGCCAGCAGCTTGGGCGGCAGTCCAGATCAGCCCCAGCATTTT. Using reference TRBV5-4 and TRBJ1-5 for the parts outside the CDR3, the full variable domain is ETGVTQSPTHLIKTRGQQVTLRCSSQSGHNTVSWYQQALGQGPQFIFQYYREEENGRGNFPPRFSGLQFPNYSSELNVNALELDDSALYLCASSLGGSPDQPQHFGDGTRLSIL.

V gene TRBV19 combines with J gene TRBJ1-4, with TRBD1 as a possible D gene (6 bases). With 3 bases removed from V and 2 bases from J, the gap between germline ends came to 10 bases. Per the germline V gene, CDR1 is LNHDA and CDR2 is SQIVND (reference sequence). This CDR3 contains 15 residues. CDR3 sequence: CASSIGGPTNEKLFF. CDR3 DNA sequence: TGTGCCAGTAGTATTGGGGGGCCGACTAATGAAAAACTGTTTTTT.

The chain combines TRBV5-1 with TRBJ2-2; 10 positions match TRBD2. The CDR3 sequence is 17 residues long. V gave up 0 bases and J gave up 4 bases; unmatched junction bases: 6. Germline lookup yields CDR1 SGHRS and CDR2 YFSETQ. The CDR3 reads CASSLGLAGAGTGELFF. The DNA for the CDR3 is TGCGCCAGCAGCTTGGGGCTAGCGGGAGCGGGCACCGGGGAGCTGTTTTTT.

This clone was detected once. This chain joins TRBV6-5 and TRBJ2-1; 8 bases agree with TRBD2. Germline assignment: CDR1 MNHEY and CDR2 SVGAGI. V lost 4 bases, J lost 3 bases, and 8 bases stayed unmatched. The CDR3 is made up of 16 amino acids. CDR3 region: CASSSPLAGYYNEQFF. Here the CDR3 DNA reads TGTGCCAGCAGTTCCCCCTTAGCGGGGTACTACAATGAGCAGTTCTTC.

This sequence joins TRBV5-1 and TRBJ1-5, with no clear D. V was pared by 4 bases and J by 3 bases, with 14 bases between. The length of the CDR3 is 15 residues. Germline values: CDR1 SGHRS, CDR2 YFSETQ. The CDR3, as DNA: TGCGCCAGCAGCGCGCCCAACAGATTCAATCAGCCCCAGCATTTT. Protein product: CASSAPNRFNQPQHF.

This sequence joins TRBV15 and TRBJ2-1, with TRBD2 identical over 13 bases. This CDR3 has 16 residues. Germline lookup yields CDR1 LNHNV and CDR2 YYDKDF (reference sequence). After removal of 0 bases from V and 12 bases from J, the junction contained 8 bases not matched to a gene. The DNA of the CDR3 is TGTGCCACCAGCAGAGATTTCGGACTAGCGGGAGTATGGCAGTTCTTC. Amino acid sequence: CATSRDFGLAGVWQFF.

The J gene is TRBJ1-2, the V gene TRBV18, with unresolved D. CDR3 length: 13 residues. Germline assignment: CDR1 KGHSH and CDR2 LQKENI. The ends were cut back, 5 bases at V and 0 bases at J, with 7 bases in the middle. The CDR3 protein is CASSDSPNYGYTF. CDR3 DNA: TGTGCCAGCTCAGACTCCCCTAACTATGGCTACACCTTC.

This clone was picked up one time. This chain joins TRBV28 and TRBJ1-5; D remains ambiguous. The V gene lost 5 bases and the J gene lost 7 bases, with 18 bases spanning the gap. This CDR3 has 15 amino acids. From germline, CDR1 is MDHEN and CDR2 SYDVKM. The CDR3 nucleotides are TGTGCCAGCAGTCCTTCGCCCTTTTTGGGGCAGCCCCAGCATTTT. This translates into CASSPSPFLGQPQHF.

Turning to this clone: At the DNA level, this CDR3 is encoded by other sequences in the same sample as well. V usage is TRBV5-1 and J usage is TRBJ1-2, with D maybe TRBD1 (6 bases). Germline V gene data show CDR1 as SGHRS and CDR2 as YFSETQ. The ends were cut back, 0 bases at V and 4 bases at J, with 13 bases in the middle. The CDR3 loop spans 15 amino acids. Here the CDR3 DNA reads TGCGCCAGCAGCTTGGTCAGGGGCAAGGGCTATGGCTACACCTTC. This codes for CASSLVRGKGYGYTF.

This clone was observed once. This chain uses TRBV19 with TRBJ2-1; 9 bases are a match to TRBD1. Germline V gives CDR1 LNHDA, CDR2 SQIVND (reference sequence). V lost 1 base, J lost 1 base, and 8 bases stayed unmatched. This CDR3 has 18 residues. CDR3 loop: CASSIGTGTGYSYNEQFF. The CDR3 DNA reads TGTGCCAGTAGTATAGGCACCGGGACAGGGTATTCCTACAATGAGCAGTTCTTC.

The chain employs TRBV2 and TRBJ1-1; maybe TRBD1 (6 bases). Germline values: CDR1 SNHLY, CDR2 FYNNEI. Trimming took 11 bases from V and 0 from J, leaving 13 bases between them. There are 13 residues in the CDR3. CDR3 sequence: CAGTDRLNTEAFF. The CDR3 region has the DNA TGTGCCGGAACTGACAGGCTGAACACTGAAGCTTTCTTT.

About this clone: The same CDR3 arises from other DNA sequences in this sample as well. The V gene is TRBV5-1, the J gene TRBJ2-7, with TRBD2 identical over 7 bases. The CDR3 covers 15 residues. Trimming at V came to 0 bases and at J to 1 base, leaving 4 bases not matched to a gene. CDR1 is SGHRS and CDR2 is YFSETQ in the germline V gene. The CDR3 coding sequence is TGCGCCAGCAGCTTGGGATCTAGCGGATCCTACGAGCAGTACTTC. The encoded protein is CASSLGSSGSYEQYF.

The CDR3 protein is CASTPQLRSSYEQYF. The CDR3 DNA reads TGTGCCAGCACCCCCCAGCTGCGCAGCTCCTACGAGCAGTACTTC. The chain uses TRBV5-5 and TRBJ2-7, with unresolved D. The V end was cut by 6 bases, the J end by 0 bases, with 16 bases between. CDR3 length: 15 amino acids. The germline gives CDR1 SGHKS, CDR2 YYEKEE (reference sequence).

The chain combines TRBV18 with TRBJ1-4, with TRBD1 as a possible D gene (5 bases). The CDR3 is 14 amino acids. Trimming stripped 4 bases from V and 7 bases from J, with 13 bases between. CDR1 is KGHSH and CDR2 is LQKENI in the germline V gene. The CDR3, as DNA: TGTGCCAGCTCACAACGACAGTCGACTGAAAAACTGTTTTTT. This translates into CASSQRQSTEKLFF.

In regard to this clone: The same CDR3 also results from other DNA sequences found in this sample. The chain is built from TRBV28 and TRBJ1-1, with D unresolved. Germline V lookup: CDR1 MDHEN, CDR2 SYDVKM. The V and J ends lost 3 bases and 1 base respectively, with 9 bases between them. The CDR3 sequence is 14 residues long. CDR3 sequence (DNA): TGTGCCAGCAGTTTGAGCTTAAGGAACACTGAAGCTTTCTTT. The encoded protein is CASSLSLRNTEAFF. The variable domain in full, completed from reference TRBV28 and TRBJ1-1, reads DVKVTQSSRYLVKRTGEKVFLECVQDMDHENMFWYRQDPGLGLRLIYFSYDVKMKEKGDIPEGYSVSREKKERFSLILESASTNQTSMYLCASSLSLRNTEAFFGQGTRLTVV.

This chain connects TRBV6-5 to TRBJ2-1; 10 positions match TRBD2. J lost 6 bases, V lost 6 bases, and 5 bases had no gene match. This CDR3 has 14 residues. CDR1 is MNHEY, CDR2 SVGAGI, per germline. The CDR3 spells CASSVAGGTNEQFF. CDR3 DNA: TGTGCCAGCAGCGTAGCGGGGGGAACCAATGAGCAGTTCTTC.

CDR3 nucleotides: TGCAGCGACCGGCCGGACCCCTACAATGAGCAGTTCTTC. Its translation is CSDRPDPYNEQFF. This sequence joins TRBV29-1 and TRBJ2-1; D is ambiguous. The CDR3 length is 13 residues. The V gene lost 7 bases and the J gene lost 2 bases, with 12 bases spanning the gap. Germline-derived CDR1 and CDR2 are SQVTM and ANQGSEA.

The CDR3 here is CASSQAAGTGGTDTQYF. Here the CDR3 DNA reads TGCGCCAGCAGCCAAGCCGCCGGGACAGGGGGCACAGATACGCAGTATTTT. The chain carries TRBV4-1 and TRBJ2-3; TRBD1 aligns across 10 bases. J lost 1 base, V lost 1 base, and 5 bases had no gene match. CDR1 MGHRA and CDR2 YSYEKL come from the germline V gene. CDR3 length equals 17 residues.

This clone appeared a single time. The chain uses TRBV6-5 and TRBJ1-5; a possible D gene is TRBD1 (6 bases). This CDR3 is built from 14 residues. Germline loops: CDR1 MNHEY, CDR2 SVGAGI. Between the trimmed V and J ends, which lost 2 bases and 9 bases, there was a span of 14 bases. The DNA for the CDR3 is TGTGCCAGCAGTTACGAAGGGGGTCGGGGGCCCCAGCATTTT. It yields the protein CASSYEGGRGPQHF.

The chain carries TRBV4-1 and TRBJ1-4; D is unresolved. V lost 3 bases and J 5 bases, leaving 10 bases between the germline ends. This CDR3 has 14 amino acids. Germline loops: CDR1 MGHRA, CDR2 YSYEKL. The CDR3 DNA reads as TGCGCCAGCAGCCAGGTCGCTGTAAATGAAAAACTGTTTTTT. Translation gives CASSQVAVNEKLFF.

The J gene is TRBJ1-4, the V gene TRBV30; D is perhaps TRBD1 (5 bases). V was shortened by 5 bases and J by 7 bases, with 11 bases between the two germline ends. Germline values: CDR1 GTSNPN, CDR2 SVGIG (reference sequence). The CDR3 loop spans 12 amino acids. CDR3 in amino acids: CAWDQGGEKLFF. The DNA for the CDR3 is TGTGCCTGGGATCAGGGAGGTGAAAAACTGTTTTTT.

As for this clone: The sample has other DNA sequences that encode this CDR3 too. The chain recombines TRBV28 with TRBJ2-7; 7 bases are shared with TRBD2. V shed 3 bases and J 3 bases; nucleotides not matched to a gene: 2. Germline V gene lookup returns CDR1 MDHEN and CDR2 SYDVKM. This CDR3 contains 13 residues. CDR3 sequence: CASSFGRGYEQYF. The DNA of the CDR3 is TGTGCCAGCAGTTTTGGGAGGGGCTACGAGCAGTACTTC.

The count of this clone is one. This chain connects TRBV15 to TRBJ2-3; a weak D match, TRBD1 (6 bases). Germline lookup yields CDR1 LNHNV and CDR2 YYDKDF (reference sequence). The CDR3 spans 15 residues. V was shortened by 5 bases and J by 2 bases, with 14 bases between the two germline ends. In DNA, the CDR3 is TGTGCCACCAGCGGTGTGGACAGTGTCACAGATACGCAGTATTTT. Translated, it gives CATSGVDSVTDTQYF.

The genes are TRBV2 and TRBJ2-1; TRBD2 might be the D (6 bases). The V and J ends lost 7 bases and 1 base respectively, with 11 bases between them. The CDR3 length is 14 residues. Germline loops: CDR1 SNHLY, CDR2 FYNNEI. CDR3 coding DNA: TGTGCCAGCAAGGCGGGAACTTCCTACAATGAGCAGTTCTTC. It codes for CASKAGTSYNEQFF.

This CDR3 is CASSPWTFGSNQPQHF. The CDR3 nucleotides are TGTGCCAGCAGCCCGTGGACTTTTGGTAGCAATCAGCCCCAGCATTTT. This chain uses TRBV7-2 with TRBJ1-5; D is ambiguous. Germline V gene lookup returns CDR1 SGHTA and CDR2 FQGNSA. The ends were cut back, 5 bases at V and 0 bases at J, with 14 bases in the middle. This CDR3 contains 16 residues.

V usage is TRBV4-1 and J usage is TRBJ2-2; possibly TRBD2 for D (5 bases). Deletions cut 0 bases from V and 4 bases from J, with 9 bases between. Germline-derived CDR1 and CDR2 are MGHRA and YSYEKL. CDR3 length equals 15 residues. The CDR3, as DNA: TGCGCCAGCAGCCAAGAAGGGAGCGTCACCGGGGAGCTGTTTTTT. It codes for CASSQEGSVTGELFF.